This TCR beta chain was recovered during a study of STAT5B mutations in CD4+ large granular lymphocyte leukemia. Study-wide points: Compared with healthy controls (2/35), patient top clones favored TRBV06 (8/27).

This CDR3 has 15 residues. V trimming: 6 bases; J trimming: 6 bases; junction bases outside the gene matches: 4. Germline CDR1 MDHEN, CDR2 SYDVKM. As for this clone: No antigen is known for it.

In the original processing: Productive clonotypes were detectable down to 2.59 x 10-5 frequency. The table came from immunoSEQ multiplex PCR; TCRdb's copy has only in-frame clones and leaves some out. V and J calls and clone size are given by that table; D and trimming were obtained from the DNA. The table includes about 34,000 clones, about 91% detected once. Sequenced: CD4+ T cells from blood buffy coats. The receptor was isolated from a human donor in good health. This sequence joins TRBV28 and TRBJ2-3, with 15 bases lining up with TRBD2. The CDR3 DNA is TGTGCCAGCAGCCATGGGACTAGCGGGGGGGATACGCAGTATTTT. This encodes CASSHGTSGGDTQYF.